A single sample is the source of the 24 T cell receptor beta chains below, sequenced in a study of Ad26.COV2.S vaccination and SARS-CoV-2 variants. Some clones are missing from TCRdb's copy, which holds only in-frame ones; the method was immunoSEQ multiplex PCR. This sample yields 200,000 to 300,000 clones, of which 88% are seen a single time; about 10% belongs to the top ten. Treatment noted: around 19 received Ad26.COV2.S at low or high dose, single or two shots; five or six received placebo; per-sample allocation not given. Collection of the samples took place on day 63 after the first injection of vaccine or placebo. The sample in question was peripheral blood, obtained in a trial of Ad26.COV2.S vaccine versus placebo. These receptors were taken from a person between 18 and 59 years old who received the Ad26.COV2.S COVID-19 vaccine or a placebo.

The chain has TRBV7-2 and TRBJ2-2, with 8 positions matching TRBD1. V lost 6 bases to trimming and J lost 4 bases; unmatched junction nucleotides: 10. The CDR3 runs to 16 residues. Germline loops: CDR1 SGHTA, CDR2 FQGNSA. CDR3 DNA: TGTGCCAGCAGATTACAGACAGGGGATGTCACCGGGGAGCTGTTTTTT. It encodes CASRLQTGDVTGELFF. The whole variable domain, filled in from reference TRBV7-2 and TRBJ2-2, reads GAGVSQSPSNKVTEKGKDVELRCDPISGHTALYWYRQSLGQGLEFLIYFQGNSAPDKSGLPSDRFSAERTGGSVSTLTIQRTQQEDSAVYLCASRLQTGDVTGELFFGEGSRLTVL.

The chain couples TRBV7-8 to TRBJ1-2, with D possibly matching TRBD1 (5 bases). Between the trimmed V and J ends, which lost 1 base and 3 bases, there was a span of 15 bases. The germline V gene has CDR1 SGHVS and CDR2 FQNEAQ. This CDR3 comprises 16 residues. DNA of the CDR3: TGTGCCAGCAGCTTAGTCGCGAGGGGCGCAGACTATGGCTACACCTTC. It codes for CASSLVARGADYGYTF.

The CDR3 protein is CAIRGQGTGNTIYF. For the CDR3, the DNA is TGTGCCATCCGGGGGCAGGGTACTGGAAACACCATATATTTT. The chain combines TRBV10-3 with TRBJ1-3, with a weak D call TRBD1 (6 bases). Germline CDR1 is ENHRY and CDR2 is SYGVKD. This CDR3 has 14 residues. With 8 bases removed from V and 2 bases from J, the gap between germline ends came to 13 bases.

The genes are TRBV2 and TRBJ2-2; the D gene is possibly TRBD1 (6 bases). The CDR3 runs to 13 residues. V was pared by 5 bases and J by 5 bases, with 9 bases between. Per germline, CDR1 SNHLY and CDR2 FYNNEI. CDR3 sequence reads: CASSLQGTGELFF. Written as DNA, the CDR3 is TGTGCCAGCAGTTTACAGGGTACCGGGGAGCTGTTTTTT.

This chain uses TRBV9 with TRBJ2-2, with D possibly TRBD2 on 6 matching bases. CDR1 and CDR2 (germline): SGDLS, YYNGEE. The CDR3 consists of 17 residues. V gave up 4 bases and J gave up 5 bases, with 21 bases separating them. CDR3 DNA: TGTGCCAGCAGCCCCCCAAGTTCGGGAGATGGGACCGGGGAGCTGTTTTTT. This encodes CASSPPSSGDGTGELFF.

The CDR3 sequence is CASSREYSNQPQHF. In nucleotides, the CDR3 is TGTGCCAGCAGCCGTGAGTATAGCAATCAGCCCCAGCATTTT. The rearrangement links TRBV7-9 to TRBJ1-5, with D unresolved. Trimming removed 5 bases at V and 0 bases at J, with 8 bases between. CDR1 and CDR2 from the germline V gene are SEHNR and FQNEAQ (reference sequence). The CDR3 spans 14 residues.

The chain combines TRBV9 with TRBJ2-7, with 10 bases lining up with TRBD1. Trimming cost V 4 bases and J 6 bases; bases outside gene matches: 7. From germline, CDR1 is SGDLS and CDR2 YYNGEE. The CDR3 has 14 residues. CDR3 amino acids: CASSPGTGDLEQYF. The CDR3, as DNA: TGTGCCAGCAGCCCCGGGACAGGGGATCTCGAGCAGTACTTC.

This sequence joins TRBV6-1 and TRBJ1-5; 8 nucleotides agree with TRBD1. This CDR3 has 17 amino acids. V lost 3 bases, J lost 0 bases, and 7 bases stayed unmatched. Per germline, CDR1 MNHNS and CDR2 SASEGT. CDR3 DNA sequence: TGTGCCAGCAGTGATCTTGGACAGGGTTATAGCAATCAGCCCCAGCATTTT. Protein product: CASSDLGQGYSNQPQHF.

V usage is TRBV4-2 and J usage is TRBJ2-6, with D hard to call. CDR1 and CDR2 (germline): LGHNA, YNFKEQ. With 0 bases removed from V and 0 bases from J, the gap between germline ends came to 6 bases. The CDR3 has 16 residues. The CDR3 DNA reads TGTGCCAGCAGCCAAGAGGGCGGCTCTGGGGCCAACGTCCTGACTTTC. It yields the protein CASSQEGGSGANVLTF.

This clone was counted between two and nine times. The V gene is TRBV19, the J gene TRBJ1-5; D is unclear. The CDR3 spans 15 residues. The germline V gene has CDR1 LNHDA and CDR2 SQIVND (reference sequence). Trimming pared 2 bases from V and 3 bases from J, leaving 11 bases between. CDR3 DNA: TGTGCCAGTAGTATATTCCGCCAGGACAATCAGCCCCAGCATTTT. Residues: CASSIFRQDNQPQHF.

The chain is built from TRBV19 and TRBJ2-7, with D tentatively TRBD1 or TRBD2 (5 bases each). Trimming removed 4 bases at V and 3 bases at J, with 10 bases between. The germline CDR1 and CDR2 sequences are LNHDA and SQIVND (reference sequence). The CDR3 loop spans 13 amino acids. In DNA, the CDR3 is TGTGCCAGTAGTACTACGAGGGGCTACGAGCAGTACTTC. This codes for CASSTTRGYEQYF.

V gene TRBV15 combines with J gene TRBJ2-5; either TRBD1 or TRBD2 may fit D (5 bases each). This CDR3 region has 15 residues. Germline values: CDR1 LNHNV, CDR2 YYDKDF (reference sequence). Deletions cut 2 bases from V and 5 bases from J, with 15 bases between. CDR3 sequence (DNA): TGTGCCACCAGCAGAAATCCGGGACCAGGTGAGACCCAGTACTTC. Encoded protein: CATSRNPGPGETQYF.

This clone was counted once. V and J are TRBV28 and TRBJ1-5; D unclear. The CDR3 totals 13 residues. Germline CDR1 reads MDHEN; CDR2 reads SYDVKM. The V end lost 6 bases, the J end lost 3 bases, and 9 bases lay between the germline ends. The CDR3 is CASSSDINQPQHF. The CDR3 nucleotides are TGTGCCAGCAGCTCTGACATCAATCAGCCCCAGCATTTT.

The genes are TRBV18 and TRBJ2-1; 11 bases are shared with TRBD1. Unmatched junction bases numbered 6, after V lost 4 bases and J lost 16 bases. The CDR3 runs to 12 residues. Germline CDR1 reads KGHSH; CDR2 reads LQKENI. In DNA form, the CDR3 reads TGTGCCAGCTCACGTGCGGACAGGGGGCTTTTCTTC. This codes for CASSRADRGLFF.

The chain joins TRBV4-2 to TRBJ1-1, with TRBD1 as a possible D gene (5 bases). V dropped 0 bases and J dropped 0 bases, with 11 bases sitting between them. Germline V gene sequence: CDR1 LGHNA, CDR2 YNFKEQ. The CDR3 is made up of 16 amino acids. The CDR3 loop is CASSQETTALNTEAFF. The CDR3 coding sequence is TGTGCCAGCAGCCAAGAAACGACAGCGCTGAACACTGAAGCTTTCTTT.

The chain carries TRBV6-6 and TRBJ1-2; weak D call: TRBD1 (5 bases). The V end was cut by 5 bases, the J end by 4 bases, with 26 bases between. The CDR3 extends over 18 amino acids. CDR1 and CDR2 from the germline V gene are MNHNY and SVGAGI (reference sequence). CDR3 amino acids: CASSRGGQGLVTRYGYTF. In DNA form, the CDR3 reads TGTGCCAGCAGTCGGGGCGGGCAGGGTTTGGTGACCCGCTATGGCTACACCTTC.

V is TRBV28 and J is TRBJ1-2; 7 bases map to TRBD1. Trimming removed 6 bases from V and 7 bases from J; junction bases left unmatched: 8. This CDR3 region has 13 residues. The germline CDR1 and CDR2 sequences are MDHEN and SYDVKM. This chain's CDR3 is CASRLQGVLGYTF. In DNA form, the CDR3 reads TGTGCCAGCAGACTCCAGGGGGTGCTTGGCTACACCTTC.

This sequence joins TRBV5-1 and TRBJ2-3; no reliable D call. Trimming took 0 bases from V and 4 from J, leaving 12 bases between them. The CDR3 is 15 amino acids. Germline lookup yields CDR1 SGHRS and CDR2 YFSETQ. Here the CDR3 reads CASSLGSFEADTQYF. The CDR3 bases are TGCGCCAGCAGCTTGGGGTCTTTTGAGGCAGATACGCAGTATTTT.

The chain joins TRBV30 to TRBJ2-6; D may be TRBD1 or TRBD2 (5 bases each). CDR1 GTSNPN and CDR2 SVGIG come from the germline V gene (reference sequence). Deletions cut 2 bases from V and 0 bases from J, with 11 bases between. This CDR3 has 16 residues. The CDR3 sequence: CAWSSSGSSGANVLTF. The CDR3 DNA is TGTGCCTGGAGTTCCTCAGGGAGCTCTGGGGCCAACGTCCTGACTTTC.

The chain employs TRBV5-1 and TRBJ1-1; D is perhaps TRBD1 (5 bases). Germline V gene data show CDR1 as SGHRS and CDR2 as YFSETQ. The CDR3 runs to 14 residues. Deletions cut 4 bases from V and 3 bases from J, with 13 bases between. The CDR3 loop reads CASSTTGVDTEAFF. Written as DNA, the CDR3 is TGCGCCAGCAGCACGACGGGGGTGGACACTGAAGCTTTCTTT.

The chain is built from TRBV9 and TRBJ2-7, with 8 bases identical to TRBD2. CDR1 is SGDLS and CDR2 is YYNGEE in the germline V gene. The CDR3 consists of 15 residues. V was clipped by 0 bases and J by 4 bases; unmatched bases: 6. The CDR3 sequence: CASSVGIAGLYEQYF. The DNA of the CDR3 is TGTGCCAGCAGCGTAGGGATAGCGGGATTGTACGAGCAGTACTTC. The whole variable domain, filled in from reference TRBV9 and TRBJ2-7, reads DSGVTQTPKHLITATGQRVTLRCSPRSGDLSVYWYQQSLDQGLQFLIQYYNGEERAKGNILERFSAQQFPDLHSELNLSSLELGDSALYFCASSVGIAGLYEQYFGPGTRLTVT.

The genes are TRBV6-5 and TRBJ2-7, with TRBD1 identical over 10 bases. J was trimmed by 6 bases and V by 0 bases; bases with no gene match: 5. CDR3 length: 15 amino acids. The V gene's germline CDR1 is MNHEY and CDR2 SVGAGI. CDR3 in amino acids: CASSYSGTGVSEQYF. In DNA, the CDR3 is TGTGCCAGCAGTTACTCCGGGACAGGGGTTAGCGAGCAGTACTTC.

This clone has just one count. The chain couples TRBV6-6 to TRBJ1-3; D is unclear. V was shortened by 8 bases and J by 2 bases, with 10 bases between the two germline ends. Germline assignment: CDR1 MNHNY and CDR2 SVGAGI (reference sequence). This CDR3 region has 13 residues. The CDR3 reads CASRGVTGNTIYF. For the CDR3, the DNA is TGTGCCAGCCGAGGTGTAACTGGAAACACCATATATTTT.

CDR3 bases: TGTGCCAGCAATCTAGCGGGGGGGCGGGCAGATACGCAGTATTTT. This codes for CASNLAGGRADTQYF. The genes are TRBV25-1 and TRBJ2-3, with 12 bases aligning to TRBD2. The length of the CDR3 is 15 residues. Germline CDR1 MGHDK, CDR2 SYGVNS. V was clipped by 7 bases and J by 4 bases; unmatched bases: 6.